This TCR beta chain appears in the sequencing data of a study of radiotherapy plus CTLA-4 blockade in lung cancer. Sequencing used immunoSEQ multiplex PCR; TCRdb keeps in-frame clones, though not all of them. This table has 75,000 to 80,000 clones, around 87% appearing once. The junction had 9 bases not matched to a gene; V was cut back by 6 bases and J by 2 bases. CDR1 and CDR2 from the germline V gene are MNHEY and SVGAGI. The CDR3 contains 15 residues. The chain combines TRBV6-5 with TRBJ1-2; 7 bases map to TRBD1. Sample: peripheral blood, taken from a patient treated with radiotherapy plus ipilimumab. The TCR was taken from a human donor with non-small cell lung cancer who had stable disease on radiotherapy plus ipilimumab. CDR3 DNA sequence: TGTGCCAGCAGGCCTCGACGGGGACAGAACTATGGCTACACCTTC. Translating gives CASRPRRGQNYGYTF.